The T cell receptor (beta chain) under discussion was sequenced for a study of cytomegalovirus exposure and HLA in healthy donors. The PCR made use of 60 Vbeta and 13 Jbeta primers. This table comes from immunoSEQ multiplex PCR, and its TCRdb copy is limited to in-frame clones, with some not included. The repertoire holds about 170,000 clones, over 60% seen once, with under 8% in the top ten. The CDR3 runs 15 residues. The J segment lost 4 bases and the V segment lost 3 bases, leaving 2 bases of the junction unmatched. CDR1 is KGHSH, CDR2 LQKENI, per germline. Material: PBMCs. The chain couples TRBV18 to TRBJ2-7; 14 bases align to TRBD2. This TCR was sampled from a man aged 40-55 years in good health and CMV-seropositive. CDR3 protein: CASSPGLAGAYEQYF. CDR3 DNA: TGTGCCAGCTCACCGGGACTAGCGGGAGCTTACGAGCAGTACTTC.